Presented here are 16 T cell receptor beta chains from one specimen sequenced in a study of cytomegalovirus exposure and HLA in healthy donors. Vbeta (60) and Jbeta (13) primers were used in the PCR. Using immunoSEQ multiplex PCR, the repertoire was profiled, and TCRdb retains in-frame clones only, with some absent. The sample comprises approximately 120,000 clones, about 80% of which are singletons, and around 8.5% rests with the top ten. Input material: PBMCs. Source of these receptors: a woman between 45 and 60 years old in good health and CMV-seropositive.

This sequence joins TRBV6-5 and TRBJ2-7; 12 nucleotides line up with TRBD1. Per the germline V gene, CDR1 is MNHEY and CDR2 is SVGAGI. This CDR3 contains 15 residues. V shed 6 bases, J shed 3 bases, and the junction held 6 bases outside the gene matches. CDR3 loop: CASSPGTGGHYEQYF. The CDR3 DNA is TGTGCCAGCAGCCCCGGGACAGGGGGCCACTACGAGCAGTACTTC.

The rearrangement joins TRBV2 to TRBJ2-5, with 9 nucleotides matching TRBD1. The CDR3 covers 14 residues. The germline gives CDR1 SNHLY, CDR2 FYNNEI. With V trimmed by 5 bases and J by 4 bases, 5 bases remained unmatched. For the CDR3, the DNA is TGTGCCAGCAGTTGGGACAGGGATATAGAGACCCAGTACTTC. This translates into CASSWDRDIETQYF.

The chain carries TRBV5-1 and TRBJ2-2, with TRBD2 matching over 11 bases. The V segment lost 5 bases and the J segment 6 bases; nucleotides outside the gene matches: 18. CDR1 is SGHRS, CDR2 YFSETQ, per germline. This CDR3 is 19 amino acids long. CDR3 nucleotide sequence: TGCGCCAGCAGTATAAGGGTAATCGGACTAGCGGGTGCCGCCGGGGAGCTGTTTTTT. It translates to CASSIRVIGLAGAAGELFF.

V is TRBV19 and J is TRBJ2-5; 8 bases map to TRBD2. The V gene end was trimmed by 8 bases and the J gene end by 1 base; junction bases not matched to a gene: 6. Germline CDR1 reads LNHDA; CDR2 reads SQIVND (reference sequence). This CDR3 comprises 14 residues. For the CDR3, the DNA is TGTGCCAGTTCCTGGCGGGAGGCCCAAGAGACCCAGTACTTC. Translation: CASSWREAQETQYF. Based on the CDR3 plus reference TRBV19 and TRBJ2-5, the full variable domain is DGGITQSPKYLFRKEGQNVTLSCEQNLNHDAMYWYRQDPGQGLRLIYYSQIVNDFQKGDIAEGYSVSREKKESFPLTVTSAQKNPTAFYLCASSWREAQETQYFGPGTRLLVL.

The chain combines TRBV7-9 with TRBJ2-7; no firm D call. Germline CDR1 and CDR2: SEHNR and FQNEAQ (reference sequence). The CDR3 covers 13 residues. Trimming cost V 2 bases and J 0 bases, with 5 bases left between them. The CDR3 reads CASSLPLSYEQYF. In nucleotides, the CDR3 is TGTGCCAGCAGCTTACCACTCTCCTACGAGCAGTACTTC.

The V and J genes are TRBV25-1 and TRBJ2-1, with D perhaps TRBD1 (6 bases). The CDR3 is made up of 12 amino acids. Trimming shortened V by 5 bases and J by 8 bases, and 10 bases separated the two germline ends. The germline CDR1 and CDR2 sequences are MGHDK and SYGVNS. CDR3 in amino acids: CASSPQGYEQFF. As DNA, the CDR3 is TGTGCCAGCAGTCCACAGGGCTATGAGCAGTTCTTC.

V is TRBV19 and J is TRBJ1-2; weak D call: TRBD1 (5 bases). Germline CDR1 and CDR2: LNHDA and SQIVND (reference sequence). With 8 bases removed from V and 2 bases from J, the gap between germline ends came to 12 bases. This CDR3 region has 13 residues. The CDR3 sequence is CASQAGRNYGYTF. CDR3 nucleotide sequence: TGTGCCAGTCAAGCGGGACGGAACTATGGCTACACCTTC.

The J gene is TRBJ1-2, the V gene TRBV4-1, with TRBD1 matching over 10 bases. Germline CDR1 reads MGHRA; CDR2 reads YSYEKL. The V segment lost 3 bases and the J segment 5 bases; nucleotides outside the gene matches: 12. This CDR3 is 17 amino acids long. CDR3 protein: CASSQTSGDRGLYGYTF. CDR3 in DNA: TGCGCCAGCAGCCAGACCTCGGGGGACAGGGGACTTTATGGCTACACCTTC.

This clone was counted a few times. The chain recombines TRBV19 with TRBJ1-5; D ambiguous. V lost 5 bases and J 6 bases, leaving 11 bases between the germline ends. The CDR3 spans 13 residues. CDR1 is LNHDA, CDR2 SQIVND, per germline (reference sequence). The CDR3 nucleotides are TGTGCCAGTAGTGAGGGTACCCGTCAGCCCCAGCATTTT. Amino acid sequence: CASSEGTRQPQHF.

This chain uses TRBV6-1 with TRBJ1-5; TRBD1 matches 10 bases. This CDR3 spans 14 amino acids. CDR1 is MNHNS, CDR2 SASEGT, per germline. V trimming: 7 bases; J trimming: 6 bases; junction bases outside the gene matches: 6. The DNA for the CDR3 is TGTGCCAGCAAGACAGGGGGCGAGCGTCAGCCCCAGCATTTT. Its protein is CASKTGGERQPQHF.

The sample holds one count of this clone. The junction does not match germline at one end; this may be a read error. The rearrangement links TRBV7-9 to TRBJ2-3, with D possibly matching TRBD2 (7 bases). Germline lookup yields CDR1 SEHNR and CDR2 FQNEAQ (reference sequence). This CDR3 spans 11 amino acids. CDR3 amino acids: CASSLAGGPNF. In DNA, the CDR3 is TGTGCCAGCAGCTTAGCGGGGGGGCCAAATTTT.

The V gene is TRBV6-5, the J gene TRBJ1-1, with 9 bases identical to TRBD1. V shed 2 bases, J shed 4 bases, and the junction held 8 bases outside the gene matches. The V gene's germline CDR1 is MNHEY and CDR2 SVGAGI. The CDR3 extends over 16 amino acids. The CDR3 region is CASSYADETGGTEAFF. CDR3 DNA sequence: TGTGCCAGCAGTTACGCCGATGAGACAGGGGGCACTGAAGCTTTCTTT.

As DNA, the CDR3 is TGCGCCAGCAGCTTAGAGGACAGGGGGCCGGGTGGCTACACCTTC. It encodes CASSLEDRGPGGYTF. This chain links TRBV5-1 with TRBJ1-2; 11 bases line up with TRBD1. Trimming cost V 2 bases and J 7 bases; bases outside gene matches: 7. Germline loops: CDR1 SGHRS, CDR2 YFSETQ. The CDR3 loop spans 15 amino acids.

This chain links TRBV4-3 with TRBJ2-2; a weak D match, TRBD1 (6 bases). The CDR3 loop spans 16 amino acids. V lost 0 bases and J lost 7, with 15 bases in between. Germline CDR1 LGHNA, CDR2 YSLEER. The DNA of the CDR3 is TGCGCCAGCAGCCAAGAATGGCAGGGGATCGTCGGGGAGCTGTTTTTT. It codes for CASSQEWQGIVGELFF.

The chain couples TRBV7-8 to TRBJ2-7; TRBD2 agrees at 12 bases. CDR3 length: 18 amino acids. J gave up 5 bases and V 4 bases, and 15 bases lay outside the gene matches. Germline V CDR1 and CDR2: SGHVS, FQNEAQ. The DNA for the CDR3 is TGTGCCAGCAGCTCCCCGATTATGGGAACTAGCGGGAGGAACGAGCAGTACTTC. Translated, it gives CASSSPIMGTSGRNEQYF.

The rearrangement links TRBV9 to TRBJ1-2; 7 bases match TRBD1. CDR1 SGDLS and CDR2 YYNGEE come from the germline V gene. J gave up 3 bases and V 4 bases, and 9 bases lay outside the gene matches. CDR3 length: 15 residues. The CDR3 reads CASSLEGAGDYGYTF. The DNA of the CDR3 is TGTGCCAGCAGCCTAGAGGGGGCCGGGGACTATGGCTACACCTTC.